In its sample, the clone carrying this T cell receptor (beta chain) was seen a few times. The antigen remains unidentified. This CDR3 contains 15 residues. Germline CDR1 SGHRS, CDR2 YFSETQ. V lost 0 bases, J lost 5 bases, and 14 bases lay in between. Library preparation (for TCRbeta) was performed with unique molecular identifiers. TCRdb re-derived calls from the PCR reads in MiXCR, one entry per CDR3 protein. The data show approximately 150,000 distinct CDR3 sequences, 8.5% to 10% seen once. The data were taken from a study of T-cell reconstitution after alpha-beta-depleted transplantation in children. Overall study results and limits: Newly made T cells mostly supplied T-cell counts and diversity one year after transplant.

The source was PBMCs, mostly from graft donor cells, collected 180 days after TCRalphabeta/CD19-depleted stem cell transplant. The receptor was isolated from a female patient aged 2-10 years who had a stem cell transplant for congenital amegakaryocytic thrombocytopenia, so the T cells may come from the graft donor. This chain connects TRBV5-1 to TRBJ2-5; either TRBD1 or TRBD2 may fit D (5 bases each). Here the CDR3 reads CASSLVGPRRETQYF. For the CDR3, the DNA is TGCGCCAGCAGCTTGGTGGGACCCAGGCGGGAGACCCAGTACTTC.